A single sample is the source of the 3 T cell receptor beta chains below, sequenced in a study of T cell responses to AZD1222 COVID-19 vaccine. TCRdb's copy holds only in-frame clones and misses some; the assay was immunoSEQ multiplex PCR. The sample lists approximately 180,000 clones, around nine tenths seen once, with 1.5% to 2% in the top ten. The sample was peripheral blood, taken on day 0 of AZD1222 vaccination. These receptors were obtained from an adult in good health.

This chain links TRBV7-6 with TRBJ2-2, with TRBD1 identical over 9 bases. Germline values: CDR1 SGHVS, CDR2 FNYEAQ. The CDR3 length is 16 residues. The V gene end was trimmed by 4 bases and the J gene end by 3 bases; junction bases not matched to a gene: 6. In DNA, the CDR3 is TGTGCCAGCAGCTCCGGGACAGGGAGGGACACCGGGGAGCTGTTTTTT. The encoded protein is CASSSGTGRDTGELFF.

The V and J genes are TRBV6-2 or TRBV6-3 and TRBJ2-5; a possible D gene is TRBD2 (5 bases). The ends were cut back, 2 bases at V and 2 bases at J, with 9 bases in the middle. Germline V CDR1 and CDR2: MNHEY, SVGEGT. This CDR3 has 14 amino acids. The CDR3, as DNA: TGTGCCAGCAGTTACAGACGGACTCAAGAGACCCAGTACTTC. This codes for CASSYRRTQETQYF.

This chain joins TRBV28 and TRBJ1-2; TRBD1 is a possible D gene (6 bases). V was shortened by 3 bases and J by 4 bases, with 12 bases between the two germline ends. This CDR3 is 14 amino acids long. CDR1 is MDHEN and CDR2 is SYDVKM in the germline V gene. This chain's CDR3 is CASSLVGQLYGYTF. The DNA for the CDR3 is TGTGCCAGCAGTTTGGTCGGACAGCTCTATGGCTACACCTTC.